This is a list of T cell receptor beta chains from one sample in a study of coeliac disease. Data came from immunoSEQ multiplex PCR; TCRdb stores just in-frame clones and leaves some out. Of over 3,500 clones listed, approximately 69% are singletons. The sample was intraepithelial lymphocytes from the gut. The receptors come from a man between 25 and 39 years old with celiac disease. CDR3s include the opening cysteine and the closing phenylalanine or tryptophan. The D gene is left open where the match is weak. Only part of the rows carry a size: once, few, many, or a class if the clone is expanded.

D | J | size | V | DNA | CDR3
- | TRBJ2-6 | - | TRBV28 | TGTGCCAGCAGTTGGTGGTGCTTGACACAAAGTCGGGCCAACGTCCTGACTTTC | CASSWWCLTQSRANVLTF
- | TRBJ2-1 | few | TRBV7-2 | TGTGCCAGCAGCCCGAGGGACTTCAACAATGAGCAGTTCTTC | CASSPRDFNNEQFF
- | TRBJ1-1 | - | TRBV30 | TGCGCCAGTCTCGACTACGGCTCTGACCACACTGAGGCTTTCTTT | CASLDYGSDHTEAFF
TRBD2 | TRBJ2-1 | few | TRBV27 | TGTGCCAGCTCGGGAGGTAATGAGCAGTTCTTC | CASSGGNEQFF
- | TRBJ2-3 | - | TRBV7-8 | TGTGCCAGCAGCTCTCTAACAGAGAAGCCAGATACGCAGTATTTT | CASSSLTEKPDTQYF
TRBD2 | TRBJ2-7 | - | TRBV11-2 | TGTGCCAGCAGCCCCTTAGCGGGACTAGACTGGACTAACGAGCAGTACTTC | CASSPLAGLDWTNEQYF
TRBD1 | TRBJ2-3 | - | TRBV28 | TGTGCCAGCAGGTTGGGGACAGGGGCGACAGATACGCAGTATTTT | CASRLGTGATDTQYF
TRBD1 | TRBJ2-5 | few | TRBV28 | TGTGCCAGCACCCCGGACAGGAGTTCTAAAGAGACCCAGTACTTC | CASTPDRSSKETQYF
- | TRBJ2-7 | few | TRBV5-1 | TGCGCCAGCAGCTTGGAGCAGACTGGGGAGCAGTACTTC | CASSLEQTGEQYF
- | TRBJ1-2 | - | TRBV18 | TGTGCCAGCTCACCCCTACAGGAGACCTCGAACTATGGCTACACCTTC | CASSPLQETSNYGYTF
TRBD2 | TRBJ2-5 | - | TRBV19 | TGTGCCAGTAGTATACAGGGAGGGCAAGAGACCCAGTACTTC | CASSIQGGQETQYF
- | TRBJ2-3 | - | TRBV18 | TGTGCCAGCTCACAACAGGGCAGCACAGATACGCAGTATTTT | CASSQQGSTDTQYF
TRBD1 | TRBJ1-5 | - | TRBV10-3 | TGTGCCATCAGTGACAGGGGGCTGGATCAGCCCCAGCATTTT | CAISDRGLDQPQHF
TRBD1 | TRBJ2-7 | - | TRBV7-9 | TGTGCCAGCAGCCGCCTCGGAAGGGGGCAGGTCGAGCAGTACTTC | CASSRLGRGQVEQYF
- | TRBJ2-2 | - | TRBV4-3 | TGCGCCAGCAGCCAAGAGCAGGGTACCAACACCGGGGAGCTGTTTTTT | CASSQEQGTNTGELFF
TRBD1 | TRBJ1-5 | - | TRBV2 | TGTGCCAGCAGTGGGGGACAGGGGCCTTTCAATCAGCCCCAGCATTTT | CASSGGQGPFNQPQHF
TRBD2 | TRBJ2-7 | - | TRBV5-1 | TGCGCCAGCAGCTGGGGACTAGCGGGAGAAGGGGGCGAGCAGTACTTC | CASSWGLAGEGGEQYF
TRBD1 | TRBJ2-2 | - | TRBV27 | TGTGCCAGCAGTTTAGTGACAGGGACCACCGGGGAGCTGTTTTTT | CASSLVTGTTGELFF
TRBD1 | TRBJ2-3 | - | TRBV7-9 | TGTGCCAGCAGCCCGGACAGGGTTGCGGATACGCAGTATTTT | CASSPDRVADTQYF
- | TRBJ2-1 | - | TRBV2 | TGTGCCAGCAGAGTCGCGGGGGCCGCTTACAATGAGCAGTTCTTC | CASRVAGAAYNEQFF
- | TRBJ1-2 | - | TRBV9 | TGTGCCAGCTGGGGGCTTTCCTATGGCTACACCTTC | CASWGLSYGYTF
- | TRBJ2-7 | - | TRBV7-9 | TGTGCCAGCAGGAACGGGAACTCCTACGAGCAGTACTTC | CASRNGNSYEQYF
TRBD1 | TRBJ2-7 | - | TRBV30 | TGTGCCTGGAGTTTTGGGACAGGGATCCACGAGCAGTACTTC | CAWSFGTGIHEQYF
- | TRBJ1-2 | - | TRBV6-6 | TGTGCCAGCGCCCCAGTGAAGTTTAACTATGGCTACACCTTC | CASAPVKFNYGYTF
TRBD2 | TRBJ2-5 | - | TRBV11-2 | TGTGCCAGCAGCTCAGGGAGCGGGGGGCCAGAGACCCAGTACTTC | CASSSGSGGPETQYF
- | TRBJ2-1 | - | TRBV28 | TGTGCCAGCAGTTTCGGGGAACCCTACTTTGCCAGCTCCTACAATGAGCAGTTCTTC | CASSFGEPYFASSYNEQFF
- | TRBJ2-5 | - | TRBV2 | TGTGCCAGCAACCAATACGGGATCCAAGAGACCCAGTACTTC | CASNQYGIQETQYF
- | TRBJ2-3 | - | TRBV9 | TGTGCCAGCAGCGTAGGAGGCGGGGGCACAGATACGCAGTATTTT | CASSVGGGGTDTQYF
- | TRBJ2-1 | - | TRBV9 | TGTGCCAGCAGCGGGGATCCGGGATATTACCACAATGAGCAGTTCTTC | CASSGDPGYYHNEQFF
- | TRBJ2-7 | - | TRBV10-3 | TGTGCCATCAGTGAGCCGCACCCCAACAGTTACGAGCAGTACTTC | CAISEPHPNSYEQYF
TRBD2 | TRBJ2-5 | - | TRBV5-1 | TGCGCCAGCAGCTTGGTAGCGGGAGGCGGGGAGACCCAGTACTTC | CASSLVAGGGETQYF
- | TRBJ1-4 | - | TRBV21-1 | TGTGCCAGCAGCATAAAGACAGGGCCTAATGAAAAACTGTTTTTT | CASSIKTGPNEKLFF
TRBD2 | TRBJ2-2 | once | TRBV4-1 | TGCGCCAGCAGCCACCCTGGGACTAGCGGGAGGATTAGCGGGGAGCTGTTTTTT | CASSHPGTSGRISGELFF
- | TRBJ2-1 | once | TRBV9 | TGTGCCAGCAGCGTAGCCGGGAAAGGGTACAATGAGCAGTTCTTC | CASSVAGKGYNEQFF
TRBD2 | TRBJ2-5 | - | TRBV7-3 | TGTGCCAGCAGCCAAAGCGGGGGGGCGGGGACCCAGTACTTC | CASSQSGGAGTQYF
- | TRBJ2-1 | - | TRBV4-2 | TGTGCCAGCAGCCAAACAGCGGGTCTGAACAATGAGCAGTTCTTC | CASSQTAGLNNEQFF
- | TRBJ2-7 | - | TRBV28 | TGTGCCAGCAGCGGACAGTACGAGCAGTACTTC | CASSGQYEQYF
TRBD1 | TRBJ1-5 | few | TRBV7-8 | TGTGCCAGCAGCATCGCGACAGGGTGGTTTGGCAATCAGCCCCAGCATTTT | CASSIATGWFGNQPQHF
TRBD2 | TRBJ2-7 | few | TRBV27 | TGTGCCAGCAGGGCGGGGGGATACTACGAGCAGTACTTC | CASRAGGYYEQYF
TRBD1 | TRBJ1-2 | few | TRBV6-1 | TGTGCCAGCAGTATGGGACAGAGAAATGGCTACACCTTC | CASSMGQRNGYTF
- | TRBJ2-3 | - | TRBV28 | TGTGCCAGCAGCCTACGGGGTTCCCAAGATACGCAGTATTTT | CASSLRGSQDTQYF
- | TRBJ1-1 | - | TRBV4-3 | TGCGCCAGCAGCTGGGGGCTGAACACTGAAGCTTTCTTT | CASSWGLNTEAFF
- | TRBJ2-3 | - | TRBV5-1 | TGCGCCAGCAGCTTGGGCCAAACAGCCCGCACAGATACGCAGTATTTT | CASSLGQTARTDTQYF
- | TRBJ1-5 | - | TRBV28 | TGTGCCAGCCAGTCCTGGGCCGTAGATCAGCCCCAGCATTTT | CASQSWAVDQPQHF
- | TRBJ2-4 | - | TRBV29-1 | TGCAGCGTTGGGGACGGGCGTTCGGGGGACATTCAGTACTTC | CSVGDGRSGDIQYF
TRBD1 | TRBJ2-7 | - | TRBV7-8 | TGTGCCAGCAGCTTCCGGGACAGGGGGTCTTACGAGCAGTACTTC | CASSFRDRGSYEQYF
- | TRBJ2-7 | - | TRBV28 | TGTGCCAGCAGTCCCAGCGCCTACGAGCAGTACTTC | CASSPSAYEQYF
- | TRBJ2-5 | - | TRBV7-2 | TGTGCCAGCAGCTTAACGACATCCTCAGGAGAGACCCAGTACTTC | CASSLTTSSGETQYF